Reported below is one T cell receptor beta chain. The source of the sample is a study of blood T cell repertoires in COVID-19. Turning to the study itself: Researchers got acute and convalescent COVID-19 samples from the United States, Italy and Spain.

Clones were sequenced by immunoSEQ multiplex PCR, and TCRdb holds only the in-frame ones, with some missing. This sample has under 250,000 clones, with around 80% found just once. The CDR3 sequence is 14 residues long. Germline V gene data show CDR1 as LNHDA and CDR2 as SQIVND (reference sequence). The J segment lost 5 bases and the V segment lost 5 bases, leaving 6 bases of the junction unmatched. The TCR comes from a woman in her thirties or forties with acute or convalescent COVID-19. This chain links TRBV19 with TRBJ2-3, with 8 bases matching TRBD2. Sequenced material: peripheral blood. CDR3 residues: CASSRGGLEDTQYF. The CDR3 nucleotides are TGTGCCAGTAGTCGGGGGGGCCTGGAAGATACGCAGTATTTT.